This entry lists 23 T cell receptor beta chains sequenced from one sample in a study of T cell changes during pregnancy in multiple sclerosis. TCRdb's copy holds only in-frame clones and misses some; the assay was immunoSEQ multiplex PCR. Of about 45,000 clones in the sample, 80% to 95% were seen once. The specimen comprised CD8+ T cells from peripheral blood mononuclear cells, sampled in the second trimester of pregnancy. These receptor sequences come from a female donor with multiple sclerosis, enrolled in a pregnancy study.

This rearrangement joins TRBV7-6 to TRBJ2-5; 7 positions match TRBD2. Germline assignment: CDR1 SGHVS and CDR2 FNYEAQ. The CDR3 totals 14 residues. J gave up 4 bases and V 4 bases, and 6 bases lay outside the gene matches. The CDR3 region has the DNA TGTGCCAGCAGCTCCCGGGGGGTTGGAGAGACCCAGTACTTC. This codes for CASSSRGVGETQYF.

The rearrangement joins TRBV11-2 to TRBJ2-7; 7 nucleotides align to TRBD2. The CDR3 loop spans 13 amino acids. Trimming took 1 base from V and 4 from J; bases not matched to a gene: 1. Germline lookup yields CDR1 SGHAT and CDR2 FQNNGV. This chain's CDR3 is CASSLVGGYEQYF. The DNA of the CDR3 is TGTGCCAGCAGCTTAGTGGGGGGGTACGAGCAGTACTTC.

This rearrangement joins TRBV7-8 to TRBJ1-2; D possibly corresponds to TRBD1 (5 bases). The V and J ends lost 8 bases and 7 bases respectively, with 20 bases between them. Looked up from germline, CDR1 is SGHVS and CDR2 is FQNEAQ. This CDR3 has 14 residues. CDR3: CASGGWEDQGGYTF. CDR3 sequence (DNA): TGTGCCAGCGGGGGGTGGGAGGACCAGGGTGGCTACACCTTC.

The chain has TRBV5-6 and TRBJ2-7; tentatively, D is TRBD1 (5 bases). The V and J ends lost 7 bases and 2 bases respectively, with 13 bases between them. Germline CDR1 SGHDT, CDR2 YYEEEE. The CDR3 is 13 amino acids. The CDR3 DNA follows: TGTGCCAGCGCCCAGGGATTAGCCTACGAGCAGTACTTC. Translation gives CASAQGLAYEQYF.

This CDR3 reads CASSQRTERNTEAFF. In DNA, the CDR3 is TGTGCCAGCAGCCAACGGACAGAGAGGAACACTGAAGCTTTCTTT. The rearrangement uses TRBV7-9 and TRBJ1-1; D perhaps matches TRBD1 (6 bases). The CDR3 spans 15 residues. The V end was cut by 5 bases, the J end by 1 base, with 14 bases between. Germline V CDR1 and CDR2: SEHNR, FQNEAQ (reference sequence).

The chain recombines TRBV6-1 with TRBJ1-2; D is possibly TRBD1 (5 bases). Between the trimmed V and J ends, which lost 7 bases and 0 bases, there was a span of 15 bases. Germline loops: CDR1 MNHNS, CDR2 SASEGT. CDR3 length: 15 amino acids. The CDR3 DNA is TGTGCCAGCACCCAGAGACAGCATGCTAACTATGGCTACACCTTC. This sequence encodes CASTQRQHANYGYTF.

The V gene is TRBV13, the J gene TRBJ2-7; 8 bases are a match to TRBD1. In germline, CDR1 is PRHDT, CDR2 FYEKMQ (reference sequence). With V trimmed by 7 bases and J by 6 bases, 11 bases remained unmatched. The CDR3 has 14 residues. CDR3 protein: CASMGTGSHGEQYF. In DNA, the CDR3 is TGTGCCAGCATGGGGACAGGCAGCCATGGCGAGCAGTACTTC.

The rearrangement links TRBV6-6 to TRBJ2-1, with D tentatively TRBD2 (6 bases). Trimming shortened V by 6 bases and J by 6 bases, and 21 bases separated the two germline ends. CDR3 length: 16 residues. The germline V gene has CDR1 MNHNY and CDR2 SVGAGI (reference sequence). DNA of the CDR3: TGTGCCAGCAGCCTACGACCTAGGGGAGCGGGCAATGAGCAGTTCTTC. It translates to CASSLRPRGAGNEQFF.

The rearrangement joins TRBV15 to TRBJ2-7; 8 bases fit TRBD1. The ends lost 1 base at V and 2 bases at J; junction bases unmatched: 4. In germline, CDR1 is LNHNV, CDR2 YYDKDF (reference sequence). This CDR3 is 15 amino acids long. CDR3 in amino acids: CATSRVTGDTYEQYF. The DNA for the CDR3 is TGTGCCACCAGCAGAGTGACAGGGGATACCTACGAGCAGTACTTC. Together with reference TRBV15 and TRBJ2-7, the CDR3 gives the full variable domain: DAMVIQNPRYQVTQFGKPVTLSCSQTLNHNVMYWYQQKSSQAPKLLFHYYDKDFNNEADTPDNFQSRRPNTSFCFLDIRSPGLGDTAMYLCATSRVTGDTYEQYFGPGTRLTVT.

This chain joins TRBV5-1 and TRBJ1-2, with D possibly being TRBD1 (5 bases). V was pared by 2 bases and J by 6 bases, with 17 bases between. CDR3 size: 15 residues. Germline CDR1 and CDR2: SGHRS and YFSETQ. CDR3 bases: TGCGCCAGCAGCTTATTTCAGGGCTCAGGTCATGGCTACACCTTC. It codes for CASSLFQGSGHGYTF.

The V gene is TRBV9, the J gene TRBJ2-7; D may be TRBD2 (7 bases). This CDR3 comprises 14 residues. Trimming pared 4 bases from V and 3 bases from J, leaving 14 bases between. Germline values: CDR1 SGDLS, CDR2 YYNGEE. The CDR3 DNA is TGTGCCAGCAGCTCGAGGGGGGAGGGCTACGAGCAGTACTTC. Translated: CASSSRGEGYEQYF.

V is TRBV19 and J is TRBJ1-2; TRBD1 matches at 7 bases. The CDR3 is made up of 12 amino acids. Germline values: CDR1 LNHDA, CDR2 SQIVND (reference sequence). With V trimmed by 11 bases and J by 4 bases, 7 bases remained unmatched. The DNA of the CDR3 is TGTGCCGTGACCGGGACAGCCTATGGCTACACCTTC. As protein: CAVTGTAYGYTF. Variable domain in full (rest from reference TRBV19 and TRBJ1-2): DGGITQSPKYLFRKEGQNVTLSCEQNLNHDAMYWYRQDPGQGLRLIYYSQIVNDFQKGDIAEGYSVSREKKESFPLTVTSAQKNPTAFYLCAVTGTAYGYTFGSGTRLTVV.

The chain employs TRBV5-6 and TRBJ2-6; 10 bases are a match to TRBD1. There are 17 residues in the CDR3. Germline CDR1 and CDR2: SGHDT and YYEEEE. Trimming at V came to 4 bases and at J to 2 bases, leaving 6 bases not matched to a gene. In DNA form, the CDR3 reads TGTGCCAGCAGCACCGGGACAGGGGACACTGGGGCCAACGTCCTGACTTTC. Its protein product is CASSTGTGDTGANVLTF.

The rearrangement links TRBV9 to TRBJ2-3; 7 bases line up with TRBD2. After removal of 3 bases from V and 0 bases from J, the junction contained 1 base not matched to a gene. Per the germline V gene, CDR1 is SGDLS and CDR2 is YYNGEE. The CDR3 totals 14 residues. This CDR3 reads CASSASGSTDTQYF. In DNA, the CDR3 is TGTGCCAGCAGCGCTAGCGGCAGCACAGATACGCAGTATTTT.

The chain uses TRBV7-9 and TRBJ1-3, with D uncertain. Between the trimmed V and J ends, which lost 4 bases and 2 bases, there was a span of 3 bases. This CDR3 comprises 12 residues. Germline V CDR1 and CDR2: SEHNR, FQNEAQ (reference sequence). The DNA for the CDR3 is TGTGCCAGCAGCTCTCCTGGAAACACCATATATTTT. Protein product: CASSSPGNTIYF.

The genes are TRBV27 and TRBJ2-3; D is possibly TRBD2 (5 bases). This CDR3 is built from 15 residues. The V end lost 7 bases, the J end lost 4 bases, and 18 bases lay between the germline ends. Germline CDR1 reads MNHEY; CDR2 reads SMNVEV (reference sequence). CDR3 coding DNA: TGTGCCAGCACCAGTCGGGGTACGATAGCAGATACGCAGTATTTT. It encodes CASTSRGTIADTQYF.

This clone appeared a single time. This chain connects TRBV5-1 to TRBJ2-7; D perhaps matches TRBD2 (6 bases). Trimming took 4 bases from V and 0 from J, leaving 14 bases between them. This CDR3 spans 15 amino acids. Germline values: CDR1 SGHRS, CDR2 YFSETQ. CDR3: CASSAGTLRSYEQYF. The CDR3, as DNA: TGCGCCAGCAGCGCGGGGACTCTCCGCTCCTACGAGCAGTACTTC.

The chain carries TRBV10-3 and TRBJ2-7, with a tentative D call TRBD1 (5 bases). Trimming left V 2 bases short and J 3 bases short, with 20 bases between. Germline CDR1 and CDR2: ENHRY and SYGVKD. CDR3 size: 17 residues. The CDR3, as DNA: TGTGCCATCAGTGAGCTACAGGTACCCGTCCCAAACTACGAGCAGTACTTC. Encoded protein: CAISELQVPVPNYEQYF.

V gene TRBV5-6 combines with J gene TRBJ1-2, with D possibly being TRBD1 (6 bases). The CDR3 extends over 16 amino acids. The V and J ends lost 0 bases and 4 bases respectively, with 16 bases between them. Germline assignment: CDR1 SGHDT and CDR2 YYEEEE. CDR3 residues: CASSLAGTGNPYGYTF. The CDR3 bases are TGTGCCAGCAGCTTGGCGGGAACAGGGAATCCCTATGGCTACACCTTC.

V usage is TRBV7-9 and J usage is TRBJ2-7; 7 bases fit TRBD1. Germline V gives CDR1 SEHNR, CDR2 FQNEAQ (reference sequence). V was clipped by 4 bases and J by 3 bases; unmatched bases: 9. The CDR3 runs to 15 residues. CDR3 in amino acids: CASSSTEGQFYEQYF. In DNA form, the CDR3 reads TGTGCCAGCAGCTCTACCGAGGGACAGTTCTACGAGCAGTACTTC.

The J gene is TRBJ2-2, the V gene TRBV4-1; 9 bases line up with TRBD2. The CDR3 consists of 18 residues. Germline CDR1 MGHRA, CDR2 YSYEKL. The J segment lost 1 base and the V segment lost 2 bases, leaving 8 bases of the junction unmatched. The CDR3 DNA sequence: TGCGCCAGCAGCCAAAGAGCGGGGGGCCGCGTGAACACCGGGGAGCTGTTTTTT. Translation: CASSQRAGGRVNTGELFF.

The genes are TRBV7-3 and TRBJ1-6; D uncertain. Germline CDR1 and CDR2: SGHTA and FQGTGA. The CDR3 consists of 16 residues. The germline V and J ends were trimmed by 1 base and 10 bases, with 17 bases remaining between them. Written as DNA, the CDR3 is TGTGCCAGCAGCTTAATGCCCGGGGATATCAAATCACCCCTCCACTTT. It specifies CASSLMPGDIKSPLHF.

The chain is built from TRBV9 and TRBJ1-1; 10 positions match TRBD1. Germline lookup yields CDR1 SGDLS and CDR2 YYNGEE. With 3 bases clipped from V and 0 bases from J, the junction kept 5 bases outside the gene matches. CDR3 length: 16 amino acids. The CDR3 here is CASSAGTGEMNTEAFF. CDR3 nucleotides: TGTGCCAGCAGCGCCGGGACAGGGGAAATGAACACTGAAGCTTTCTTT.